This is a list of T cell receptor beta chains from one sample in a study of T cell responses to AZD1222 COVID-19 vaccine. Sequenced by immunoSEQ multiplex PCR; TCRdb stores in-frame clones only, minus some. Found here are roughly 150,000 clones, about 93% of them singletons; the top ten hold roughly 9%. The source material was peripheral blood, sampled on day 0 of AZD1222 vaccination. Receptor source: an adult in good health. Both conserved end residues are part of each CDR3. The D gene is left open where the match is weak. Clone sizes are given selectively: once, few, many, or a class where the clone is expanded.

TGTGCCAGCCAGACTTCCGACGGGTACGAGCAGTACTTC | CASQTSDGYEQYF | NA | NA | TRBJ2-7 | TRBV2
TGTGCTAGTGGCTCTGACAGTTACCGGACTGAAGCTTTCTTT | CASGSDSYRTEAFF | NA | NA | TRBJ1-1 | TRBV12-5
TGTGCCAGCAGCTTAAGGCAGGCGGGTGAAAAACTGTTTTTT | CASSLRQAGEKLFF | NA | NA | TRBJ1-4 | TRBV7-3
TGCGCCAGCAGTTCAGACGGTAGCTCTGGAAACACCATATATTTT | CASSSDGSSGNTIYF | NA | NA | TRBJ1-3 | TRBV5-1
TGTGCCAGCAGCTCCCGACAGGGCTTCACAGATACGCAGTATTTT | CASSSRQGFTDTQYF | TRBD1 | NA | TRBJ2-3 | TRBV7-9
TGTGCCAGCAGTTTATTGAGGAGATATAACTATGGCTACACCTTC | CASSLLRRYNYGYTF | NA | NA | TRBJ1-2 | TRBV28
TGTGCCAGCAGCCGCACCGAATGGTACGAGCAGTACTTC | CASSRTEWYEQYF | NA | NA | TRBJ2-7 | TRBV7-9
TGTGCCAGCAGTGAAAGTTATAGGCGTTCACCCCTCCACTTT | CASSESYRRSPLHF | NA | NA | TRBJ1-6 | TRBV25-1
TGTGCCAGCAGTTACTCGAACTGGGGCGGGGGGCTCCACGATCAGCCCCAGCATTTT | CASSYSNWGGGLHDQPQHF | NA | NA | TRBJ1-5 | TRBV6-2/TRBV6-3
TGTGCCAGCAGCCAAGGGACGGGAATTGAAAAACTGTTTTTT | CASSQGTGIEKLFF | NA | NA | TRBJ1-4 | TRBV3-1/TRBV3-2
TGTGCCTGGGACGACCGCAATGAAGCTTTCTTT | CAWDDRNEAFF | NA | NA | TRBJ1-1 | TRBV30
TGTGCCAGCACCAGACAGGGCGTCATCTCTGGGGCCAACGTCCTGACTTTC | CASTRQGVISGANVLTF | TRBD1 | NA | TRBJ2-6 | TRBV2
TGCGCCAGCAGCCAAGATTGGACAGGCATTTCAAGTAATTCACCCCTCCACTTT | CASSQDWTGISSNSPLHF | TRBD1 | NA | TRBJ1-6 | TRBV4-1
TGTGCCACCAGTGACAAGAACACCGGGGAGCTGTTTTTT | CATSDKNTGELFF | NA | once | TRBJ2-2 | TRBV24-1
TGCAGCGTTCCCTACCGAGAGGTAAACACTGAAGCTTTCTTT | CSVPYREVNTEAFF | NA | NA | TRBJ1-1 | TRBV29-1
TGTGCCAGCAGTACGTGGTGGGTGAACACTGAAGCTTTCTTT | CASSTWWVNTEAFF | NA | few | TRBJ1-1 | TRBV6-5
TGTGCCAGCAGGAAGGGGGGAGGTGAAGCTTTCTTT | CASRKGGGEAFF | NA | NA | TRBJ1-1 | TRBV6-4
TGTGCCAGCTCACTCCAAGGGGTCACGAATTCACCCCTCCACTTT | CASSLQGVTNSPLHF | NA | NA | TRBJ1-6 | TRBV18
TGTGCCAGCAGTTTCTTAAGTCCGGGACAGGGTAGTGAGCAGTTCTTC | CASSFLSPGQGSEQFF | TRBD1 | NA | TRBJ2-1 | TRBV27
TGTGCCAGCAGTCCCCCCGGGTCCGTGATCCGTCGGGAGCAGTACTTC | CASSPPGSVIRREQYF | NA | NA | TRBJ2-7 | TRBV28
TGCGCCAGCAGCTTGGCGCAGGTTTGGGAAAAACTGTTTTTT | CASSLAQVWEKLFF | NA | NA | TRBJ1-4 | TRBV5-1
TGTGCCAGCAGCCGCCAGGGGATGAGTAATTCACCCCTCCACTTT | CASSRQGMSNSPLHF | NA | NA | TRBJ1-6 | TRBV13
TGTGCCAGCTCACCAGACGCGGGGGCGTATGGCTACACCTTC | CASSPDAGAYGYTF | NA | NA | TRBJ1-2 | TRBV18
TGTGCCAGCAGTTACTCCACGGGACAGGGGGCTCTTGGCTACACCTTC | CASSYSTGQGALGYTF | TRBD1 | NA | TRBJ1-2 | TRBV6-5
TGTGCCAGCAGCTTGGCGGCAGGCCTCTCCTACGAGCAGTACTTC | CASSLAAGLSYEQYF | NA | NA | TRBJ2-7 | TRBV5-8
TGTGCCAGCAGCGTACACTCCGGGACTAGCGGGGGTAAGGACAATGAGCAGTTCTTC | CASSVHSGTSGGKDNEQFF | TRBD2 | NA | TRBJ2-1 | TRBV9
TGTGCCAGCAGCCTACAGCCGGGACAGGGTAACTATGGCTACACCTTC | CASSLQPGQGNYGYTF | TRBD1 | NA | TRBJ1-2 | TRBV7-9
TGTGCCAGCAGTGCTGACTCACAGAACTATGGCTACACCTTC | CASSADSQNYGYTF | NA | once | TRBJ1-2 | TRBV2
TGTGCCTGGAGTGTGGGGGGGATGTATACTGAAGCTTTCTTT | CAWSVGGMYTEAFF | NA | NA | TRBJ1-1 | TRBV30
TGTGCCTGGAGGTGGGGGGCCACTGAAGCTTTCTTT | CAWRWGATEAFF | NA | NA | TRBJ1-1 | TRBV30
TGTGCCAGCAGGCGGACAGGGACCTATGGCTACACCTTC | CASRRTGTYGYTF | TRBD1 | NA | TRBJ1-2 | TRBV6-5
TGTGCCAGCAGCTTGGACCGTAACTATGGCTACACCTTC | CASSLDRNYGYTF | NA | NA | TRBJ1-2 | TRBV5-4
TGTGCCAGCAGCCAACCTTCACAGGGGGTAGATGAGCAGTTCTTC | CASSQPSQGVDEQFF | TRBD1 | NA | TRBJ2-1 | TRBV4-2
TGCAGCGTTGCTCGCGCAGGGGAAATTGGCTACACCTTC | CSVARAGEIGYTF | NA | NA | TRBJ1-2 | TRBV29-1
TGCAGTGCTAGTGGGGTCGGGGCAGGGGGCCCTAATGAAAAACTGTTTTTT | CSASGVGAGGPNEKLFF | TRBD1 | NA | TRBJ1-4 | TRBV20-1
TGTGCCAGTAGCATAACCGGGACAGGGGGCTTGAAGCCCCAGCATTTT | CASSITGTGGLKPQHF | TRBD1 | NA | TRBJ1-5 | TRBV19
TGCGCCAGCAGCCAAGACGCCCGGACGGTTTGGGGCTACACCTTC | CASSQDARTVWGYTF | NA | NA | TRBJ1-2 | TRBV4-1
TGCAGCGTTGAGGGACTAGCGGGGGGCCCCCAGGAGCAGTACTTC | CSVEGLAGGPQEQYF | TRBD2 | NA | TRBJ2-7 | TRBV29-1
TGTGCCAGCAGTCGGACAGACATGCGGGGCTACACCTTC | CASSRTDMRGYTF | NA | NA | TRBJ1-2 | TRBV12-3/TRBV12-4
TGTGCCAGCAGTTTATCCCTAGCGGGGGTCCGGGAGCAGTACTTC | CASSLSLAGVREQYF | TRBD2 | NA | TRBJ2-7 | TRBV28
TGTGCCAGCACTCTTCCGGTCTACACTGAAGCTTTCTTT | CASTLPVYTEAFF | NA | NA | TRBJ1-1 | TRBV7-9
TGCGCCAGCAGCCAAGATATTGGCAGTCTGGGGGCTTTCTTT | CASSQDIGSLGAFF | NA | NA | TRBJ1-1 | TRBV4-1
TGTGCCAGCGGGTCCGCCATTTCACCCCTCCACTTT | CASGSAISPLHF | NA | once | TRBJ1-6 | TRBV19
TGTGCCAGCTCGTCGCGGGGGTCGAGAAACACAGATACGCAGTATTTT | CASSSRGSRNTDTQYF | TRBD2 | NA | TRBJ2-3 | TRBV2
TGTGCCTTCCTCGATCTATTTCGTTACGAGCAGTACTTC | CAFLDLFRYEQYF | NA | NA | TRBJ2-7 | TRBV30
TGTGCCAGCAGCCGGTCGGGTTCACCCCTCCACTTT | CASSRSGSPLHF | NA | once | TRBJ1-6 | TRBV12-3/TRBV12-4
TGTGCCAGCAATGGGGGCAGGGGAAACACTGAAGCTTTCTTT | CASNGGRGNTEAFF | NA | NA | TRBJ1-1 | TRBV2
TGTGCCAGCAGCTCCCCGGGGCGCCCGGAGACCCAGTACTTC | CASSSPGRPETQYF | NA | NA | TRBJ2-5 | TRBV11-3
TGTGCCAGCAGCTCTACCTCGGATTACGAGCAGTACTTC | CASSSTSDYEQYF | NA | NA | TRBJ2-7 | TRBV11-2
TGTGCCAGCAGTTACGGACAGAATCAGCCCCAGCATTTT | CASSYGQNQPQHF | NA | once | TRBJ1-5 | TRBV6-6
TGTGCCAGCAGCTTATCCGGGACTAGCATGGATGAGCAGTTCTTC | CASSLSGTSMDEQFF | TRBD2 | few | TRBJ2-1 | TRBV7-3
TGCGCCAGCAGCTTGGGAGGGGACGCAGATACGCAGTATTTT | CASSLGGDADTQYF | NA | NA | TRBJ2-3 | TRBV5-1
TGTGCCAGCTCACCGGACGGACCTGGCTACACCTTC | CASSPDGPGYTF | NA | NA | TRBJ1-2 | TRBV18
TGTGCCAGCAGCTTAGTTTTCGGGCGACAGCTAAACATTCAGTACTTC | CASSLVFGRQLNIQYF | NA | NA | TRBJ2-4 | TRBV7-9
TGTGCCAGCAGCTCGTCCCCCGGGGGCTCACCCCTCCACTTT | CASSSSPGGSPLHF | NA | NA | TRBJ1-6 | TRBV7-8
TGTGCCTGGGGGACAGGCGCGAACACTGAAGCTTTCTTT | CAWGTGANTEAFF | TRBD1 | NA | TRBJ1-1 | TRBV30
TGTGCCAGCAGCGTTAGCGACACAGATACGCAGTATTTT | CASSVSDTDTQYF | NA | NA | TRBJ2-3 | TRBV6-5